These 24 T cell receptor beta chains share one sample of origin, sequenced in a study of blood T cell repertoires in COVID-19. Sequencing used immunoSEQ multiplex PCR; TCRdb keeps in-frame clones, though not all of them. The repertoire holds approximately 450,000 clones, roughly 91% seen once, with roughly 4% in the top ten. What was sequenced was peripheral blood. These receptors all stem from a woman in her twenties or thirties with acute or convalescent COVID-19.

The chain uses TRBV5-5 and TRBJ2-2; D remains unclear. The CDR3 totals 11 residues. V lost 4 bases, J lost 6 bases, and 4 bases lay in between. Germline values: CDR1 SGHKS, CDR2 YYEKEE (reference sequence). CDR3 sequence (DNA): TGTGCCAGCAGCCCCTCCGGGGAGCTGTTTTTT. Translation: CASSPSGELFF.

This rearrangement joins TRBV7-2 to TRBJ2-7; weak D call: TRBD1 (5 bases). Per the germline V gene, CDR1 is SGHTA and CDR2 is FQGNSA. V lost 5 bases to trimming and J lost 4 bases, with 21 bases between them. This CDR3 spans 16 amino acids. CDR3 region: CASSPDWGLRPYEQYF. DNA for the CDR3: TGTGCCAGCAGCCCCGACTGGGGCCTCCGACCTTACGAGCAGTACTTC.

CDR3 loop: CASSPIGGAEKLFF. The CDR3 bases are TGTGCCAGCAGCCCGATCGGCGGGGCTGAAAAACTGTTTTTT. The gene calls are TRBV7-6 and TRBJ1-4, with a possible D match to TRBD1 (5 bases). Germline V CDR1 and CDR2: SGHVS, FNYEAQ. The V end lost 5 bases, the J end lost 7 bases, and 14 bases lay between the germline ends. The CDR3 spans 14 residues.

This clone was seen a single time. The chain carries TRBV28 and TRBJ1-2, with D possibly matching TRBD1 (5 bases). The V end lost 3 bases, the J end lost 8 bases, and 10 bases lay between the germline ends. Germline CDR1 and CDR2: MDHEN and SYDVKM. The CDR3 has 12 amino acids. DNA of the CDR3: TGTGCCAGCAGTTTTAGGGGCTCGGGCTACACCTTC. It yields the protein CASSFRGSGYTF.

The rearrangement links TRBV5-6 to TRBJ2-5; D might be TRBD1 (5 bases). CDR1 and CDR2 from the germline V gene are SGHDT and YYEEEE. The CDR3 extends over 16 amino acids. V shed 4 bases and J shed 4 bases, with 20 bases lying between them. The CDR3 nucleotides are TGTGCCAGCAGCCCCCTGTCAGGGCGAAGTGGAGAGACCCAGTACTTC. This encodes CASSPLSGRSGETQYF.

V and J are TRBV7-2 and TRBJ1-4, with D possibly being TRBD1 (5 bases). CDR3 length: 14 amino acids. Between the trimmed V and J ends, which lost 5 bases and 5 bases, there was a span of 12 bases. CDR1 SGHTA and CDR2 FQGNSA come from the germline V gene. CDR3 DNA: TGTGCCAGCAGCAGACCGGGGGGGAATGAAAAACTGTTTTTT. Amino acids: CASSRPGGNEKLFF.

V gene TRBV10-1 combines with J gene TRBJ2-7; D is possibly TRBD1 (6 bases). With 3 bases removed from V and 2 bases from J, the gap between germline ends came to 8 bases. In germline, CDR1 is WNHNN, CDR2 SYGVQD (reference sequence). This CDR3 contains 13 residues. For the CDR3, the DNA is TGCGCCAGCAGTGATTCAGGGGCCTACGAGCAGTACTTC. It encodes CASSDSGAYEQYF.

The chain joins TRBV2 to TRBJ1-5; 8 bases map to TRBD1. The CDR3 totals 15 residues. The junction had 6 bases not matched to a gene; V was cut back by 3 bases and J by 5 bases. In germline, CDR1 is SNHLY, CDR2 FYNNEI. The CDR3 loop is CASSDGTGTDQPQHF. The DNA of the CDR3 is TGTGCCAGCAGTGACGGGACAGGCACAGATCAGCCCCAGCATTTT.

V is TRBV5-1 and J is TRBJ2-7, with 9 bases matching TRBD2. The CDR3 is made up of 15 amino acids. The ends lost 2 bases at V and 2 bases at J; junction bases unmatched: 5. The germline V gene has CDR1 SGHRS and CDR2 YFSETQ. DNA for the CDR3: TGCGCCAGCAGCTTAGCGGGGGGAATACCCTACGAGCAGTACTTC. It specifies CASSLAGGIPYEQYF.

The CDR3, as DNA: TGTGCCAGCAGTGCCCTGGAGGCTAGCGGTTACAATGAGCAGTTCTTC. Translated, it gives CASSALEASGYNEQFF. The chain carries TRBV28 and TRBJ2-1; 7 bases line up with TRBD2. Unmatched junction bases numbered 11, after V lost 5 bases and J lost 4 bases. There are 16 residues in the CDR3. Germline loops: CDR1 MDHEN, CDR2 SYDVKM.

The chain combines TRBV5-4 with TRBJ2-2, with D maybe TRBD1 (5 bases). Germline lookup yields CDR1 SGHNT and CDR2 YYREEE (reference sequence). V lost 0 bases, J lost 4 bases, and 7 bases lay in between. CDR3 length: 14 residues. The CDR3 nucleotides read TGTGCCAGCAGCTTGGCAGGGTCCACCGGGGAGCTGTTTTTT. It is translated as CASSLAGSTGELFF.

The chain joins TRBV5-1 to TRBJ2-5; tentative D call: TRBD2 (6 bases). The CDR3 loop spans 19 amino acids. With 6 bases removed from V and 2 bases from J, the gap between germline ends came to 29 bases. CDR1 SGHRS and CDR2 YFSETQ come from the germline V gene. The CDR3 loop reads CASTQRGAGTVPSQETQYF. The CDR3 DNA is TGCGCCAGCACCCAGAGAGGGGCGGGAACAGTACCCAGTCAAGAGACCCAGTACTTC.

The chain couples TRBV12-5 to TRBJ2-3; D call uncertain. Looked up from germline, CDR1 is LGHNT and CDR2 is FRNRAP. The CDR3 has 14 residues. The V and J ends lost 1 base and 4 bases respectively, with 9 bases between them. The CDR3 sequence: CASGLDLLSDTQYF. The CDR3 DNA follows: TGTGCTAGTGGTTTGGACTTGTTGTCAGATACGCAGTATTTT.

This clone was recorded a few times. The chain employs TRBV27 and TRBJ2-7; D may be TRBD2 (5 bases). Germline V gene data show CDR1 as MNHEY and CDR2 as SMNVEV (reference sequence). Trimming took off 5 bases at V and 5 bases at J, with 22 bases between the two ends. This CDR3 region has 16 residues. CDR3 DNA: TGTGCCAGCAGTCCTACCGCGCCAAGCGGAGGAAACGAGCAGTACTTC. Translated, it gives CASSPTAPSGGNEQYF.

The chain combines TRBV5-1 with TRBJ2-7, with 8 bases aligning to TRBD1. From germline, CDR1 is SGHRS and CDR2 YFSETQ. This CDR3 is 14 amino acids long. J was trimmed by 3 bases and V by 4 bases; bases with no gene match: 6. CDR3: CASSGGQGHYEQYF. The CDR3 DNA reads TGCGCCAGCAGCGGCGGACAGGGACACTACGAGCAGTACTTC.

The chain couples TRBV19 to TRBJ2-4; D not resolved. CDR1 is LNHDA, CDR2 SQIVND, per germline (reference sequence). The CDR3 runs to 16 residues. The V and J ends lost 7 bases and 0 bases respectively, with 16 bases between them. CDR3 residues: CASTALTQPAKNIQYF. The CDR3 DNA reads TGTGCCAGTACCGCCCTGACACAGCCAGCCAAAAACATTCAGTACTTC.

This clone was picked up one time. V gene TRBV7-9 combines with J gene TRBJ1-2, with 8 bases matching TRBD1. Germline V gene lookup returns CDR1 SEHNR and CDR2 FQNEAQ (reference sequence). The CDR3 loop spans 14 amino acids. V shed 5 bases, J shed 4 bases, and the junction held 6 bases outside the gene matches. CDR3 region: CASSPPGQGYGYTF. The DNA of the CDR3 is TGTGCCAGCAGCCCCCCCGGACAGGGCTATGGCTACACCTTC.

The sample holds one count of this clone. The J gene is TRBJ2-3, the V gene TRBV30; 7 bases map to TRBD1. Germline-derived CDR1 and CDR2 are GTSNPN and SVGIG (reference sequence). The junction had 4 bases not matched to a gene; V was cut back by 3 bases and J by 1 base. This CDR3 is 14 amino acids long. Here the CDR3 reads CAWSEGTGTDTQYF. In nucleotides, the CDR3 is TGTGCCTGGAGCGAAGGGACAGGCACAGATACGCAGTATTTT.

Worth noting for this clone: Additional DNA sequences in this sample encode the identical CDR3. The rearrangement uses TRBV18 and TRBJ2-7; a possible D gene is TRBD1 (5 bases). With 3 bases removed from V and 3 bases from J, the gap between germline ends came to 6 bases. Germline V gene sequence: CDR1 KGHSH, CDR2 LQKENI. This CDR3 comprises 12 residues. The CDR3 protein is CASSPTGYEQYF. CDR3 nucleotide sequence: TGTGCCAGCTCACCCACAGGCTACGAGCAGTACTTC.

This chain connects TRBV10-2 to TRBJ2-1; TRBD2 aligns across 13 bases. Germline V gives CDR1 WSHSY, CDR2 SAAADI. The CDR3 spans 16 residues. V was clipped by 6 bases and J by 8 bases; unmatched bases: 10. This CDR3 reads CASSGTTSGGGYEQFF. CDR3 nucleotides: TGCGCCAGCAGCGGGACCACTAGCGGGGGGGGGTATGAGCAGTTCTTC.

The chain links TRBV7-2 to TRBJ2-2; 7 positions agree with TRBD1. This CDR3 is 15 amino acids long. Germline V gives CDR1 SGHTA, CDR2 FQGNSA. Trimming removed 5 bases from V and 7 bases from J; junction bases left unmatched: 10. CDR3 coding DNA: TGTGCCAGCAGCCAACCGGCAGGGGGTATCGGGGAGCTGTTTTTT. Its translation: CASSQPAGGIGELFF.

This chain links TRBV13 with TRBJ2-7; 12 nucleotides line up with TRBD1. The ends lost 7 bases at V and 7 bases at J; junction bases unmatched: 8. Germline V gene data show CDR1 as PRHDT and CDR2 as FYEKMQ (reference sequence). CDR3 size: 14 residues. CDR3 DNA sequence: TGTGCCAGCAACTCCGGGACAGGGGGCAGTGAGCAGTACTTC. This encodes CASNSGTGGSEQYF.

The chain is built from TRBV5-1 and TRBJ2-2; 7 bases match TRBD1. Germline V gene sequence: CDR1 SGHRS, CDR2 YFSETQ. V lost 3 bases to trimming and J lost 4 bases; unmatched junction nucleotides: 3. The CDR3 loop spans 14 amino acids. Here the CDR3 reads CASSWTGLTGELFF. CDR3 nucleotide sequence: TGCGCCAGCAGCTGGACAGGTCTCACCGGGGAGCTGTTTTTT.

The genes are TRBV18 and TRBJ2-1, with 7 bases lining up with TRBD1. The CDR3 is made up of 17 amino acids. From germline, CDR1 is KGHSH and CDR2 LQKENI. V was clipped by 0 bases and J by 8 bases; unmatched bases: 13. The CDR3, as DNA: TGTGCCAGCTCACCACCGATCCGCAAAAGGGGGCGGGATGAGCAGTTCTTC. As protein: CASSPPIRKRGRDEQFF.